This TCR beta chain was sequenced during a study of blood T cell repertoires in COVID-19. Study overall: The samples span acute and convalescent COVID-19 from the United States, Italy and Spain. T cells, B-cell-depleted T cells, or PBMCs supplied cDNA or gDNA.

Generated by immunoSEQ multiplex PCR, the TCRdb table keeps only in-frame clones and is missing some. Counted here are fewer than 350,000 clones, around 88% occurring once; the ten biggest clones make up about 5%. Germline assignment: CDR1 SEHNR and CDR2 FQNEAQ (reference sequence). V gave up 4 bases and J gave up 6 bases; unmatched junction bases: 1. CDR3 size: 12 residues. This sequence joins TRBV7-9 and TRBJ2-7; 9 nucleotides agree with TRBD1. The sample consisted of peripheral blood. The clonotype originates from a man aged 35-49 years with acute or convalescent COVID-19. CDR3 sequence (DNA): TGTGCCAGCAGCTCGGACAGGGGCGAGCAGTACTTC. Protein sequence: CASSSDRGEQYF.